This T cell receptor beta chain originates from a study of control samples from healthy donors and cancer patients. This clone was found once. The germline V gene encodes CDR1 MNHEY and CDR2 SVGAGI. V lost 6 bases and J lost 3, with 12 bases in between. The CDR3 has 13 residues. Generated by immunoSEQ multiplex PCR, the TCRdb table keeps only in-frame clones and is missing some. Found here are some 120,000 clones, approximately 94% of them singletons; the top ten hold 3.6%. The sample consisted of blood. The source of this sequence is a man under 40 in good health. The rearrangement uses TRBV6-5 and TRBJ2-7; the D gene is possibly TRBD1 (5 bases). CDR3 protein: CASSPRVFYEQYF. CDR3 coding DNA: TGTGCCAGCAGCCCCAGGGTATTCTACGAGCAGTACTTC.